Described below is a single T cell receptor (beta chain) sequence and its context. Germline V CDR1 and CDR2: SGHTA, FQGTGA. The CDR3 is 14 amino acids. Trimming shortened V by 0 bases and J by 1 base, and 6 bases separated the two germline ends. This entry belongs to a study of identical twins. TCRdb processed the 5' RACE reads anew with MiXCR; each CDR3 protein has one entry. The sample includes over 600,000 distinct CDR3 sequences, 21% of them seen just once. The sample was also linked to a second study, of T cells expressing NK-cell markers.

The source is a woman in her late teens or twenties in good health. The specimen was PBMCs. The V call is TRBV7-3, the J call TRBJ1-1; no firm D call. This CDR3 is CASSLTFPNTEAFF. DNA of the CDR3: TGTGCCAGCAGCTTAACGTTCCCGAACACTGAAGCTTTCTTT. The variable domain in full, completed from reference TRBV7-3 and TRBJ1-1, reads GAGVSQTPSNKVTEKGKYVELRCDPISGHTALYWYRQSLGQGPEFLIYFQGTGAADDSGLPNDRFFAVRPEGSVSTLKIQRTERGDSAVYLCASSLTFPNTEAFFGQGTRLTVV.